The rows below give T cell receptor beta chains drawn from one sample of a study of T-cell reconstitution after alpha-beta-depleted transplantation in children. TCRdb passed the PCR reads through MiXCR, listing each CDR3 protein once. This repertoire shows some 830,000 distinct CDR3 sequences, under 20% found once; its top ten account for approximately 5%. Here the sequenced sample was PBMCs, mostly from graft donor cells, taken 360 days after TCRalphabeta/CD19-depleted stem cell transplant. The receptor source for this set is a male patient between 5 and 17 years old who had a stem cell transplant for acute lymphoblastic leukemia, so the T cells may come from the graft donor. The CDR3 runs from the conserved cysteine through the conserved F or W. The D gene is left open where the match is weak. Clone size is shown for a subset of rows, as once, few, many or a class of expanded clone.

v_call,clone_size,d_call,j_call,cdr3_nt,cdr3_aa
TRBV5-1,-,-,TRBJ2-1,TGCGCCAGCAGCTTGGAAGGGGTGGAAGGGTACAATGAGCAGTTCTTC,CASSLEGVEGYNEQFF
TRBV6-2/TRBV6-3,many,TRBD2,TRBJ2-7,TGTGCCAGCAGTTACGTAGCAGGCGGGAGTTTACCCTACGAGCAGTACTTC,CASSYVAGGSLPYEQYF
TRBV29-1,-,TRBD2,TRBJ2-7,TGCAGCCCGCGGGGGTCACCCTACGAGCAGTACTTC,CSPRGSPYEQYF
TRBV7-8,-,-,TRBJ2-2,TGTGCCAGCAGCCTCCAACCGGACGCGAACACCGGGGAGCTGTTTTTT,CASSLQPDANTGELFF
TRBV7-6,-,TRBD1,TRBJ2-7,TGTGCCAGCAGCTCCGACAGGGGGTTGGCCTACGAGCAGTACTTC,CASSSDRGLAYEQYF
TRBV9,-,-,TRBJ2-7,TGTGCCAGCAGCGTAGCCCCCCTCGACAACTACGAGCAGTACTTC,CASSVAPLDNYEQYF
TRBV30,-,-,TRBJ2-1,TGTGCCTGGAGTGTCGGCAGGGCGTATGAGCAGTTCTTC,CAWSVGRAYEQFF
TRBV29-1,many,-,TRBJ2-3,TGCAGCGTTCCCAGGAGGCTAGCAGCTAGCACAGATACGCAGTATTTT,CSVPRRLAASTDTQYF
TRBV7-2,-,TRBD1,TRBJ1-5,TGTGCCAGCAGCCAACAGGGGTGGCAGCCCCAGCATTTT,CASSQQGWQPQHF
TRBV25-1,many,-,TRBJ2-7,TGTGCCAGCAGTGACCCTGGACGGCTCTACGAGCAGTACTTC,CASSDPGRLYEQYF
TRBV5-4,few,TRBD2,TRBJ2-3,TGTGCCAGCAGCTTGGTCCCTAGCGGGATCTATTCTCGTCCGGATACGCAGTATTTT,CASSLVPSGIYSRPDTQYF
TRBV11-1,-,-,TRBJ2-1,TGTGCCAGCAGCTCCGCCTTCTGGCGGGACGTAGGGGATGAGCAGTTCTTC,CASSSAFWRDVGDEQFF
TRBV5-1,few,-,TRBJ1-2,TGCGCCAGCAAGACGGGGGGATCAGACTATGGCTACACCTTC,CASKTGGSDYGYTF
TRBV12-3/TRBV12-4,few,TRBD2,TRBJ2-4,TGTGCCAGCAGCCGATCTACTAGCGGGAGGGCCCCAAACATTCAGTACTTC,CASSRSTSGRAPNIQYF
TRBV20-1,many,TRBD2,TRBJ2-7,TGCAGTGCTAGCCCGACTAGCGCATCCTACGAGCAGTACTTC,CSASPTSASYEQYF
TRBV2,once,TRBD2,TRBJ2-3,TGTGCCAGCAGTTCCAGGACTAGCAGCCTGTCAGATACGCAGTATTTT,CASSSRTSSLSDTQYF
TRBV18,few,-,TRBJ1-4,TGTGCCAGCTCACCACAGGGCACTAATGAAAAACTGTTTTTT,CASSPQGTNEKLFF
TRBV5-6,-,-,TRBJ1-5,TGTGCCAGCAGCTTGGCCGGGGGGATGGAGCCCCAGCATTTT,CASSLAGGMEPQHF
TRBV30,few,TRBD2,TRBJ2-1,TGTGCCTGGAGTGCTGGGACTAGCGATGATGAGCAGTTCTTC,CAWSAGTSDDEQFF
TRBV7-9,-,-,TRBJ2-2,TGTGCCAGCAGCTCACAACCGAACACCGGGGAGCTGTTTTTT,CASSSQPNTGELFF
TRBV20-1,many,-,TRBJ1-2,TGCAGTGCTAGAGGGGGTTTACATGGCTACACCTTC,CSARGGLHGYTF
TRBV5-4,-,TRBD1,TRBJ2-7,TGTGCCAGCAGCTCGGCGGCGGGACAGGCCCCCTACGAGCAGTACTTC,CASSSAAGQAPYEQYF
TRBV7-3,few,TRBD1,TRBJ2-3,TGTGCCAGCAGCCCTATAAGGGACAGGGCAGGCACAGATACGCAGTATTTT,CASSPIRDRAGTDTQYF
TRBV7-8,-,-,TRBJ1-4,TGTGCCAGCAGCTTAACGGGGGGATGGACTAATGAAAAACTGTTTTTT,CASSLTGGWTNEKLFF
TRBV7-6,-,-,TRBJ2-7,TGTGCCAGCAGCTCGTTGCACGGAGACAGTCACTACGAGCAGTACTTC,CASSSLHGDSHYEQYF
TRBV4-1,-,-,TRBJ2-6,TGCGCCAGCAGCCAAGGTCGACTGCAGGGGGCCAACGTCCTGACTTTC,CASSQGRLQGANVLTF
TRBV12-3/TRBV12-4,few,TRBD2,TRBJ2-5,TGTGCCAGCAGTATAGCGGGGCAAGAGACCCAGTACTTC,CASSIAGQETQYF
TRBV4-1,-,-,TRBJ1-6,TGCGCCAGCAGCTCCCCGGGAGGCCTCGGTTCACCCCTCCACTTT,CASSSPGGLGSPLHF
TRBV2,-,-,TRBJ1-6,TGTGCCAGCCCCCGTCGCGGGTCACCCCTCCACTTT,CASPRRGSPLHF
TRBV5-1,-,-,TRBJ2-5,TGCGCCAGCAGCTTCCCGACCCTATTCCAAGAGACCCAGTACTTC,CASSFPTLFQETQYF
TRBV6-1,-,-,TRBJ2-3,TGTGCCAGCAGTGACGGAGTAGCGGCCTTAGATACGCAGTATTTT,CASSDGVAALDTQYF
TRBV5-1,-,-,TRBJ2-1,TGCGCCAGCAGCTGGGCTGCCCCGCGGCATGAGCAGTTCTTC,CASSWAAPRHEQFF
TRBV29-1,-,-,TRBJ2-2,TGCAGCGTTGAAGTTCGACGGGAGAACACCGGGGAGCTGTTTTTT,CSVEVRRENTGELFF
TRBV5-4,-,TRBD2,TRBJ2-1,TGTGCCAGCAGCTTGGACCAAGCGGGAGTCTCCTACAATGAGCAGTTCTTC,CASSLDQAGVSYNEQFF
TRBV25-1,-,-,TRBJ2-3,TGTGCCAGCAGTGAATATGGGGGCAGCACAGATACGCAGTATTTT,CASSEYGGSTDTQYF